This T cell receptor beta chain was captured by sequencing in a study of cytotoxic CD8 clonotypes in ibrutinib-treated CLL. Germline V CDR1 and CDR2: SGHNT, YYREEE (reference sequence). J was trimmed by 2 bases and V by 2 bases; bases with no gene match: 9. This CDR3 contains 17 residues. TCRdb's table, derived via immunoSEQ multiplex PCR, lists solely in-frame clones and lacks some. Among about 43,000 clones, 69% were seen once, and the ten largest hold 9.5% to 15%. The clonotype was recovered from a human donor with chronic lymphocytic leukemia. The starting material was PBMCs, obtained after 12 months of ibrutinib treatment. The chain uses TRBV5-4 and TRBJ2-2; 7 nucleotides agree with TRBD2. CDR3 amino acids: CASSFGYGGINTGELFF. CDR3 DNA sequence: TGTGCCAGCAGCTTTGGGTACGGGGGGATTAACACCGGGGAGCTGTTTTTT.